This entry lists 3 T cell receptor beta chains sequenced from one sample in a study of T-cell memory formation after mild COVID-19. TCRdb called the 5' RACE reads again in MiXCR, with one record for every CDR3 protein. The profile shows under 300,000 distinct CDR3 sequences, under 20% of them singletons. Sequenced input: PBMCs or a T cell subset sorted from them (not recorded which). The receptors were sampled from a man between 18 and 29 years old who had mild COVID-19 (a few samples of this study predate the infection). Cell type and time point are not known.

This rearrangement joins TRBV12-3 or TRBV12-4 to TRBJ2-4, with D maybe TRBD1 (5 bases). Trimming took off 1 base at V and 6 bases at J, with 13 bases between the two ends. This CDR3 has 15 residues. The CDR3 is CASSLVGPNRNIQYF. CDR3 nucleotide sequence: TGTGCCAGCAGTTTAGTGGGGCCCAACAGAAACATTCAGTACTTC.

Only a few counts were recorded for this clonotype. This chain connects TRBV5-1 to TRBJ2-3, with D hard to call. Germline V gene sequence: CDR1 SGHRS, CDR2 YFSETQ. This CDR3 is 15 amino acids long. Trimming removed 0 bases at V and 2 bases at J, with 10 bases between. This chain's CDR3 is CASSLDADLTDTQYF. The CDR3 region has the DNA TGCGCCAGCAGCTTGGATGCCGATCTCACAGATACGCAGTATTTT. The full variable domain, in which reference TRBV5-1 and TRBJ2-3 provide the parts outside the CDR3, is KAGVTQTPRYLIKTRGQQVTLSCSPISGHRSVSWYQQTPGQGLQFLFEYFSETQRNKGNFPGRFSGRQFSNSRSEMNVSTLELGDSALYLCASSLDADLTDTQYFGPGTRLTVL.

At least ten counts were recorded for this clonotype. This chain uses TRBV9 with TRBJ2-1; D possibly corresponds to TRBD2 (7 bases). This CDR3 is built from 13 residues. The V and J ends lost 4 bases and 8 bases respectively, with 13 bases between them. Germline lookup yields CDR1 SGDLS and CDR2 YYNGEE. CDR3 amino acids: CASSSEGGYEQFF. CDR3 nucleotide sequence: TGTGCCAGCAGCTCAGAGGGGGGGTATGAGCAGTTCTTC. Full variable domain (rest looked up from reference TRBV9 and TRBJ2-1): DSGVTQTPKHLITATGQRVTLRCSPRSGDLSVYWYQQSLDQGLQFLIQYYNGEERAKGNILERFSAQQFPDLHSELNLSSLELGDSALYFCASSSEGGYEQFFGPGTRLTVL.